One sample yielded the 25 T cell receptor beta chains listed below, sequenced in a study of T-cell reconstitution after alpha-beta-depleted transplantation in children (dated by TCRdb to about 2016). According to the study, the label for this sample's treatment or condition signals: allogeneic hematopoietic cell transplantation with graft depleted of TCRalphabeta T cells and CD19 B cells. Receptor libraries were prepared by PCR. Sequencer: Illumina HiSeq 2500. Molecular barcoding was employed in the preparation of TCR libraries, with unique molecular identifiers being used to normalize TCRbeta repertoire quantification. TCRdb itself trimmed the public reads at Q25 with fastp, ran MiXCR and retained productive beta chains. Each record represents a unique CDR3 protein, reported with the most common genes and DNA among its rows. This sample gives 250,000 to 350,000 distinct CDR3 sequences in total; about a quarter of them show up just once. Of the sample, approximately 11% is held by the ten largest clones.

Specimen: PBMCs, mostly from graft donor cells, collected 180 days after TCRalphabeta/CD19-depleted stem cell transplant. The receptors shown here come from a male patient between 10 and 17 years old who had a stem cell transplant for acute lymphoblastic leukemia, so the T cells may come from the graft donor.

This clonotype has just a few counts. This chain uses TRBV5-4 with TRBJ2-5; 10 bases line up with TRBD2. This CDR3 contains 18 residues. CDR1 and CDR2 from the germline V gene are SGHNT and YYREEE (reference sequence). With V trimmed by 0 bases and J by 4 bases, 12 bases remained unmatched. CDR3 sequence: CASSLGVVAGGTGETQYF. The CDR3 bases are TGTGCCAGCAGCTTGGGTGTGGTAGCGGGAGGTACAGGAGAGACCCAGTACTTC.

This chain links TRBV27 with TRBJ2-2; no firm D call. The CDR3 length is 15 residues. The V gene's germline CDR1 is MNHEY and CDR2 SMNVEV (reference sequence). V dropped 8 bases and J dropped 0 bases, with 13 bases sitting between them. Here the CDR3 reads CASSPGPSNTGELFF. CDR3 sequence (DNA): TGTGCCAGCTCCCCCGGGCCCTCGAACACCGGGGAGCTGTTTTTT.

This clonotype was detected only a few times. The V gene is TRBV4-3, the J gene TRBJ2-3; 8 bases are a match to TRBD1. Germline assignment: CDR1 LGHNA and CDR2 YSLEER. The CDR3 loop spans 17 amino acids. Trimming cost V 1 base and J 5 bases; bases outside gene matches: 11. CDR3 amino acids: CASSQVKRAGGIDTQYF. The CDR3 DNA reads as TGCGCCAGCAGCCAAGTAAAAAGGGCAGGGGGCATAGATACGCAGTATTTT.

Only a few counts were recorded for this clonotype. This chain connects TRBV4-2 to TRBJ2-7; 10 nucleotides match TRBD2. Germline CDR1 and CDR2: LGHNA and YNFKEQ. Trimming at V came to 1 base and at J to 6 bases, leaving 6 bases not matched to a gene. The CDR3 sequence is 15 residues long. CDR3 nucleotides: TGTGCCAGCAGCCAAGCGGGGACTAGCGTTTTCGAGCAGTACTTC. Translated: CASSQAGTSVFEQYF.

The chain joins TRBV29-1 to TRBJ1-3, with D possibly TRBD1 on 5 matching bases. V lost 4 bases and J 0 bases, leaving 13 bases between the germline ends. The CDR3 consists of 15 residues. Germline CDR1 reads SQVTM; CDR2 reads ANQGSEA. The chain's CDR3 is CSVVPPGSSGNTIYF. The CDR3 nucleotides read TGCAGCGTTGTCCCGCCAGGGAGCTCTGGAAACACCATATATTTT.

The V and J genes are TRBV29-1 and TRBJ1-2; no reliable D call. CDR3 length: 11 amino acids. Trimming pared 4 bases from V and 6 bases from J, leaving 9 bases between. CDR1 is SQVTM, CDR2 ANQGSEA, per germline. The CDR3 nucleotides read TGCAGCGTTGCAGGCCGGGATGGCTACACCTTC. Its translation is CSVAGRDGYTF.

This clonotype has only a few counts. This chain links TRBV5-1 with TRBJ2-7; possibly TRBD1 for D (5 bases). The CDR3 is 14 residues long. Per germline, CDR1 SGHRS and CDR2 YFSETQ. Trimming left V 0 bases short and J 5 bases short, with 12 bases between. Here the CDR3 DNA reads TGCGCCAGCAGCTTGGTAGGCAGGGAAAACGAGCAGTACTTC. It codes for CASSLVGRENEQYF.

In its sample, this clonotype was seen a few times. This chain uses TRBV12-3 or TRBV12-4 with TRBJ1-2; tentative D call: TRBD1 (6 bases). Trimming cost V 2 bases and J 4 bases, with 17 bases left between them. The CDR3 runs to 16 residues. In nucleotides, the CDR3 is TGTGCCAGCAGTTTAATTCGGGGGGCGCGGAGCTATGGCTACACCTTC. Residues: CASSLIRGARSYGYTF.

This clonotype appeared a few times. The gene calls are TRBV5-1 and TRBJ2-3; 8 nucleotides match TRBD2. Trimming removed 5 bases from V and 4 bases from J; junction bases left unmatched: 6. CDR1 and CDR2 (germline): SGHRS, YFSETQ. This CDR3 comprises 14 residues. CDR3 bases: TGCGCCAGCAGAGAGCGGGAGAAACCAGATACGCAGTATTTT. This sequence encodes CASREREKPDTQYF.

This chain uses TRBV25-1 with TRBJ2-5; 7 nucleotides agree with TRBD2. The CDR3 is 16 residues long. V shed 2 bases and J 1 base; nucleotides not matched to a gene: 7. The germline V gene has CDR1 MGHDK and CDR2 SYGVNS. CDR3 amino acids: CASSEPRGLSQETQYF. The CDR3, as DNA: TGTGCCAGCAGTGAACCAAGGGGACTAAGCCAAGAGACCCAGTACTTC. Drawing the rest from reference TRBV25-1 and TRBJ2-5, the complete variable domain is EADIYQTPRYLVIGTGKKITLECSQTMGHDKMYWYQQDPGMELHLIHYSYGVNSTEKGDLSSESTVSRIRTEHFPLTLESARPSHTSQYLCASSEPRGLSQETQYFGPGTRLLVL.

The genes are TRBV18 and TRBJ2-5; D is possibly TRBD1 (6 bases). Germline assignment: CDR1 KGHSH and CDR2 LQKENI. The CDR3 loop spans 14 amino acids. The V end lost 6 bases, the J end lost 1 base, and 12 bases lay between the germline ends. The CDR3 DNA sequence: TGTGCCAGCTCGCCAGGGGCAATCCAAGAGACCCAGTACTTC. This gives the protein CASSPGAIQETQYF.

This clonotype occurred a few times. The genes are TRBV6-1 and TRBJ2-7, with 7 nucleotides matching TRBD2. The CDR3 totals 18 residues. The germline V gene encodes CDR1 MNHNS and CDR2 SASEGT. J lost 3 bases, V lost 6 bases, and 20 bases had no gene match. In DNA form, the CDR3 reads TGTGCCAGCAGCTCAGAGAAGGGCGGGAGTTGGAGAGACTACGAGCAGTACTTC. This gives the protein CASSSEKGGSWRDYEQYF.

This clonotype has only a few counts. The chain combines TRBV2 with TRBJ2-5; D gene unclear. The V gene lost 7 bases and the J gene lost 10 bases, with 19 bases spanning the gap. The CDR3 is made up of 13 amino acids. The germline V gene encodes CDR1 SNHLY and CDR2 FYNNEI. This CDR3 is CASNPRLRIFQYF. The CDR3 bases are TGTGCCAGCAATCCGCGGCTTAGGATCTTCCAGTACTTC.

The sample holds a few counts of this clonotype. The chain links TRBV24-1 to TRBJ1-5, with TRBD1 identical over 9 bases. The V segment lost 3 bases and the J segment 6 bases; nucleotides outside the gene matches: 5. CDR3 length: 15 amino acids. From germline, CDR1 is KGHDR and CDR2 SFDVKD. CDR3 sequence: CATSDTGTGSQPQHF. CDR3 nucleotide sequence: TGTGCCACCAGTGATACTGGGACAGGGTCTCAGCCCCAGCATTTT.

This clonotype counts as medium-sized (0.01 to 0.1%). The chain joins TRBV12-3 or TRBV12-4 to TRBJ2-7, with D perhaps matching TRBD1 or TRBD2 (5 bases each). Trimming took off 2 bases at V and 4 bases at J, with 9 bases between the two ends. This CDR3 is built from 13 residues. The CDR3 spells CASSLWDEYEQYF. The CDR3 DNA sequence: TGTGCCAGCAGTTTATGGGACGAGTACGAGCAGTACTTC.

This clonotype was seen only a few times. This sequence joins TRBV15 and TRBJ2-3, with 12 bases fitting TRBD2. The CDR3 is 18 amino acids. Germline trimming cut 0 bases from V and 5 bases from J; bases unmatched to any gene: 9. Germline loops: CDR1 LNHNV, CDR2 YYDKDF (reference sequence). CDR3 loop: CATSRDGPSGRARDTQYF. The CDR3 coding sequence is TGTGCCACCAGCAGAGATGGCCCTAGCGGGAGGGCCAGAGATACGCAGTATTTT.

This clonotype was recorded a few times. The chain joins TRBV6-1 to TRBJ1-2; perhaps TRBD1 as D (5 bases). Germline CDR1 MNHNS, CDR2 SASEGT. The CDR3 loop spans 13 amino acids. The ends were cut back, 4 bases at V and 5 bases at J, with 11 bases in the middle. CDR3 sequence: CASSGQGFYGYTF. DNA for the CDR3: TGTGCCAGCAGTGGTCAGGGTTTTTATGGCTACACCTTC.

This clonotype was picked up a small number of times. This chain uses TRBV14 with TRBJ2-1; D is unresolved. Trimming pared 0 bases from V and 4 bases from J, leaving 10 bases between. The CDR3 has 15 residues. Germline V gives CDR1 SGHDN, CDR2 FVKESK. This chain's CDR3 is CASSQDYSVYNEQFF. CDR3 nucleotide sequence: TGTGCCAGCAGCCAAGATTACTCGGTTTACAATGAGCAGTTCTTC.

This clonotype has only a few counts. The chain joins TRBV20-1 to TRBJ2-3; no definite D call. Germline assignment: CDR1 DFQATT and CDR2 SNEGSKA (reference sequence). V lost 1 base to trimming and J lost 14 bases, with 13 bases between them. The CDR3 length is 11 residues. Here the CDR3 DNA reads TGCAGTGCTAGAGGGCCCATCGAGCGGTATTTT. Its translation is CSARGPIERYF.

This clonotype appeared a few times. The chain combines TRBV18 with TRBJ2-7; possible D gene TRBD1, 6 bases. Trimming stripped 6 bases from V and 3 bases from J, with 15 bases between. This CDR3 is 14 amino acids long. Looked up from germline, CDR1 is KGHSH and CDR2 is LQKENI. CDR3 amino acids: CASSLTGPLYEQYF. As DNA, the CDR3 is TGTGCCAGCTCGCTCACAGGGCCCCTCTACGAGCAGTACTTC. Together with reference TRBV18 and TRBJ2-7, the CDR3 gives the full variable domain: NAGVMQNPRHLVRRRGQEARLRCSPMKGHSHVYWYRQLPEEGLKFMVYLQKENIIDESGMPKERFSAEFPKEGPSILRIQQVVRGDSAAYFCASSLTGPLYEQYFGPGTRLTVT.

The rearrangement links TRBV6-5 to TRBJ2-1; TRBD2 matches 9 bases. Germline V gives CDR1 MNHEY, CDR2 SVGAGI. This CDR3 region has 18 residues. The junction had 14 bases not matched to a gene; V was cut back by 4 bases and J by 4 bases. CDR3 residues: CASSFSLPVAGDYNEQFF. The CDR3, as DNA: TGTGCCAGCAGTTTTTCCTTGCCCGTAGCGGGAGATTACAATGAGCAGTTCTTC.

A few counts support this clonotype. The rearrangement uses TRBV3-1 and TRBJ1-3; D gene ambiguous. Trimming removed 10 bases from V and 0 bases from J, with 10 bases in between. The V gene's germline CDR1 is LGHDT and CDR2 YNNKEL (reference sequence). The CDR3 has 13 amino acids. CDR3 residues: CATSSLSGNTIYF. Written as DNA, the CDR3 is TGTGCCACTAGTTCTCTCTCTGGAAACACCATATATTTT.

The table lists this clonotype with a few counts. The V call is TRBV5-1, the J call TRBJ1-1; a possible D gene is TRBD1 (5 bases). V was clipped by 2 bases and J by 5 bases, with 13 bases between them. The CDR3 consists of 14 residues. In germline, CDR1 is SGHRS, CDR2 YFSETQ. The CDR3 DNA is TGCGCCAGCAGCTTCTATGGGACTAGGACTGAAGCTTTCTTT. Translated: CASSFYGTRTEAFF.

This clonotype has just a few counts. The V call is TRBV4-1, the J call TRBJ2-2; 9 bases map to TRBD2. Per the germline V gene, CDR1 is MGHRA and CDR2 is YSYEKL. The CDR3 totals 17 residues. The junction had 8 bases not matched to a gene; V was cut back by 4 bases and J by 2 bases. The CDR3 DNA follows: TGCGCCAGCAGCCCTACCCCGACTAGCGGCAACACCGGGGAGCTGTTTTTT. This codes for CASSPTPTSGNTGELFF.

This clonotype was detected a few times. This chain connects TRBV5-1 to TRBJ2-1, with TRBD2 identical over 8 bases. CDR1 and CDR2 from the germline V gene are SGHRS and YFSETQ. CDR3 length equals 17 residues. J gave up 0 bases and V 3 bases, and 8 bases lay outside the gene matches. This chain's CDR3 is CASSSTTSASSYNEQFF. CDR3 bases: TGCGCCAGCAGCTCTACGACTAGCGCGAGCTCCTACAATGAGCAGTTCTTC. Using reference TRBV5-1 and TRBJ2-1 for the parts outside the CDR3, the full variable domain is KAGVTQTPRYLIKTRGQQVTLSCSPISGHRSVSWYQQTPGQGLQFLFEYFSETQRNKGNFPGRFSGRQFSNSRSEMNVSTLELGDSALYLCASSSTTSASSYNEQFFGPGTRLTVL.